This TCR beta chain was sequenced in a study of identical twins. V gave up 3 bases and J gave up 1 base, with 6 bases separating them. The CDR3 covers 12 residues. Per the germline V gene, CDR1 is SQVTM and CDR2 is ANQGSEA. TCRdb used MiXCR to reprocess the 5' RACE reads, holding one entry per CDR3 protein. The sample holds about 730,000 distinct CDR3 sequences, less than 25% seen once. This sample also appeared in a second study, on T cells expressing NK-cell markers.

The sequence was collected from a woman aged 18-29 years in good health. Sequenced sample: PBMCs. V gene TRBV29-1 combines with J gene TRBJ2-5; D remains unclear. The CDR3, as DNA: TGCAGCGTTGAGGACGGCCAAGAGACCCAGTACTTC. It encodes CSVEDGQETQYF.